The 21 T cell receptor beta chains presented below share a single source sample, sequenced in a study of regulatory T cells in long-lasting Graves disease. Sample time point: newly diagnosed GD, antithyroid drugs for less than 3 months. Researchers made the TCR library from RNA that was extracted from PBMCs. Both iRepertoire HTBI primers and Arm-PCR of CDR3 regions were used to build the TCR beta libraries. Via MiXCR, TCRdb re-called the multiplex PCR reads, giving one row per CDR3 protein. There are about 350,000 distinct CDR3 sequences in the sample; 16% occur only once, and about 32% lies in the top ten. This same sample was also part of a study on T cells in Graves' hyperthyroidism and ophthalmopathy.

The material was peripheral blood mononuclear cells (PBMCs), obtained at new diagnosis, from a patient treated with antithyroid drugs. These receptors came from a middle-aged man with Graves disease.

This clonotype was seen more than once but under ten times. This sequence joins TRBV20-1 and TRBJ1-1; weak D call: TRBD1 (6 bases). Germline V gene lookup returns CDR1 DFQATT and CDR2 SNEGSKA (reference sequence). V lost 3 bases, J lost 6 bases, and 17 bases lay in between. This CDR3 is 14 amino acids long. CDR3 DNA sequence: TGCAGTGCTAGGTCTTGGGGCGGGGGCTCTGAAGCTTTCTTT. It translates to CSARSWGGGSEAFF.

This clonotype was detected many times. V and J are TRBV30 and TRBJ2-2; perhaps TRBD1 as D (6 bases). The CDR3 length is 13 residues. Per the germline V gene, CDR1 is GTSNPN and CDR2 is SVGIG (reference sequence). V was pared by 0 bases and J by 6 bases, with 8 bases between. The CDR3 reads CAWSVPGAGELFF. The CDR3 DNA reads as TGTGCCTGGAGTGTACCAGGGGCCGGGGAGCTGTTTTTT.

This chain uses TRBV5-5 with TRBJ1-3; unclear D gene. This CDR3 spans 15 amino acids. The germline CDR1 and CDR2 sequences are SGHKS and YYEKEE (reference sequence). V lost 0 bases, J lost 0 bases, and 7 bases lay in between. Written as DNA, the CDR3 is TGTGCCAGCAGCTTGGACTTCATCTCTGGAAACACCATATATTTT. This encodes CASSLDFISGNTIYF. Full variable domain (missing parts from reference TRBV5-5 and TRBJ1-3): DAGVTQSPTHLIKTRGQQVTLRCSPISGHKSVSWYQQVLGQGPQFIFQYYEKEERGRGNFPDRFSARQFPNYSSELNVNALLLGDSALYLCASSLDFISGNTIYFGEGSWLTVV.

Many counts were recorded for this clonotype. The chain recombines TRBV30 with TRBJ1-1; D is possibly TRBD1 (5 bases). The CDR3 runs 15 residues. Germline CDR1 is GTSNPN and CDR2 is SVGIG (reference sequence). V was pared by 7 bases and J by 1 base, with 19 bases between. CDR3 DNA: TGTGCCTACACCCCGGAGGGGATAACGAACACTGAAGCTTTCTTT. Translation gives CAYTPEGITNTEAFF. The complete variable domain, with remaining parts taken from reference TRBV30 and TRBJ1-1, reads SQTIHQWPATLVQPVGSPLSLECTVEGTSNPNLYWYRQAAGRGLQLLFYSVGIGQISSEVPQNLSASRPQDRQFILSSKKLLLSDSGFYLCAYTPEGITNTEAFFGQGTRLTVV.

This clonotype was seen at least ten times. The chain couples TRBV25-1 to TRBJ2-1; 8 nucleotides line up with TRBD2. The germline CDR1 and CDR2 sequences are MGHDK and SYGVNS. Losses at the gene ends were 3 bases for V and 2 bases for J; bases not matched to a gene: 6. The CDR3 extends over 16 amino acids. DNA of the CDR3: TGTGCCAGCAGTGAGATAGCGGGACTAGCCTACAATGAGCAGTTCTTC. Its protein product is CASSEIAGLAYNEQFF.

The chain is built from TRBV20-1 and TRBJ2-3, with D tentatively TRBD2 (6 bases). V shed 3 bases and J shed 1 base, with 14 bases lying between them. The CDR3 runs to 15 residues. CDR1 DFQATT and CDR2 SNEGSKA come from the germline V gene (reference sequence). The CDR3 here is CSASDVGGGTDTQYF. In DNA form, the CDR3 reads TGCAGTGCTAGTGATGTGGGGGGAGGCACAGATACGCAGTATTTT.

This clonotype was seen repeatedly, ten times or more. The chain joins TRBV7-2 to TRBJ2-3; the D gene is possibly TRBD1 (7 bases). The CDR3 totals 16 residues. CDR1 is SGHTA and CDR2 is FQGNSA in the germline V gene. The V end was cut by 5 bases, the J end by 7 bases, with 22 bases between. This CDR3 reads CASSIRQGHAGNTQYF. CDR3 DNA: TGTGCCAGCAGCATACGACAGGGCCATGCGGGGAATACGCAGTATTTT.

This clonotype was picked up a small number of times. V usage is TRBV24-1 and J usage is TRBJ2-7, with 7 nucleotides matching TRBD1. J was trimmed by 2 bases and V by 5 bases; bases with no gene match: 8. Germline loops: CDR1 KGHDR, CDR2 SFDVKD. The CDR3 is 15 amino acids. The CDR3, as DNA: TGTGCCACCAGTGCCACCGGGACAGCCACCTACGAGCAGTACTTC. This codes for CATSATGTATYEQYF.

This clonotype occurred many times. The chain is built from TRBV15 and TRBJ2-5, with D unclear. The V gene's germline CDR1 is LNHNV and CDR2 YYDKDF (reference sequence). Trimming cost V 7 bases and J 2 bases, with 14 bases left between them. The CDR3 extends over 14 amino acids. The CDR3 region is CATTRWGGQETQYF. The CDR3 nucleotides are TGTGCCACCACGAGGTGGGGTGGGCAAGAGACCCAGTACTTC.

The rearrangement links TRBV4-2 to TRBJ2-5; tentatively, D is TRBD2 (6 bases). Trimming pared 0 bases from V and 4 bases from J, leaving 12 bases between. In germline, CDR1 is LGHNA, CDR2 YNFKEQ. The CDR3 is made up of 15 amino acids. DNA of the CDR3: TGTGCCAGCAGCCAAGAAATTGGGGGGAGAGAGACCCAGTACTTC. Translated, it gives CASSQEIGGRETQYF.

This clonotype showed up many times. The chain combines TRBV5-1 with TRBJ2-3; 7 bases match TRBD1. There are 16 residues in the CDR3. Germline values: CDR1 SGHRS, CDR2 YFSETQ. The ends lost 0 bases at V and 1 base at J; junction bases unmatched: 5. The CDR3 here is CASSLGGGYGTDTQYF. CDR3 DNA: TGCGCCAGCAGCTTGGGAGGGGGCTACGGCACAGATACGCAGTATTTT.

The sample holds many counts of this clonotype. CDR3 protein: CASSFDGNEQYF. As DNA, the CDR3 is TGTGCCAGCAGTTTCGACGGGAACGAGCAGTACTTC. V and J are TRBV12-3 or TRBV12-4 and TRBJ2-7; perhaps TRBD2 as D (5 bases). V was trimmed by 3 bases and J by 5 bases, leaving 8 bases between them. The CDR3 sequence is 12 residues long.

This clonotype was detected ten times or more. This rearrangement joins TRBV5-1 to TRBJ2-1; D gene uncertain. This CDR3 contains 15 residues. V dropped 4 bases and J dropped 0 bases, with 11 bases sitting between them. CDR1 is SGHRS, CDR2 YFSETQ, per germline. The CDR3 sequence is CASSPSTTSYNEQFF. The CDR3 DNA reads as TGCGCCAGCAGCCCTAGTACTACCTCCTACAATGAGCAGTTCTTC.

The chain has TRBV4-3 and TRBJ1-4; D unclear. This CDR3 comprises 15 residues. V lost 0 bases, J lost 4 bases, and 9 bases lay in between. CDR1 and CDR2 from the germline V gene are LGHNA and YSLEER. Here the CDR3 reads CASSQDFVVNEKLFF. Written as DNA, the CDR3 is TGCGCCAGCAGCCAAGATTTTGTGGTTAATGAAAAACTGTTTTTT.

This clonotype appeared many times. The genes are TRBV28 and TRBJ2-5; perhaps TRBD1 as D (6 bases). Germline V gives CDR1 MDHEN, CDR2 SYDVKM. The CDR3 runs to 12 residues. The V gene lost 5 bases and the J gene lost 9 bases, with 13 bases spanning the gap. The CDR3 DNA reads as TGTGCCAGCAGTGGGGATGGGGGCCCCCAGTACTTC. It yields the protein CASSGDGGPQYF.

This clonotype appeared a few times. The gene calls are TRBV9 and TRBJ1-6; possibly TRBD1 for D (5 bases). The CDR3 extends over 16 amino acids. V was clipped by 4 bases and J by 0 bases, with 11 bases between them. Germline CDR1 SGDLS, CDR2 YYNGEE. DNA of the CDR3: TGTGCCAGCAGCCGACAGTCGAGCTCCTATAATTCACCCCTCCACTTT. Its protein product is CASSRQSSSYNSPLHF.

This clonotype was observed many times. This chain uses TRBV9 with TRBJ1-1, with D possibly TRBD1 on 5 matching bases. Germline V lookup: CDR1 SGDLS, CDR2 YYNGEE. The germline V and J ends were trimmed by 0 bases and 2 bases, with 14 bases remaining between them. The CDR3 has 16 residues. CDR3 loop: CASSVGNQDRNTEAFF. The CDR3 DNA sequence: TGTGCCAGCAGCGTAGGGAACCAAGACAGAAACACTGAAGCTTTCTTT.

The chain links TRBV6-1 to TRBJ2-7; D perhaps matches TRBD1 (6 bases). Trimming left V 3 bases short and J 6 bases short, with 9 bases between. The CDR3 has 12 amino acids. Germline assignment: CDR1 MNHNS and CDR2 SASEGT. This chain's CDR3 is CASSDYRVEQYF. CDR3 coding DNA: TGTGCCAGCAGTGACTACAGGGTCGAGCAGTACTTC.

This clonotype has a count of ten or more. This chain uses TRBV18 with TRBJ1-4, with a possible D match to TRBD1 (6 bases). Trimming removed 3 bases at V and 8 bases at J, with 16 bases between. This CDR3 has 15 residues. Germline CDR1 is KGHSH and CDR2 is LQKENI. CDR3 sequence (DNA): TGTGCCAGCTCACCCCTTCTGGGGGCGGGCGAAAAACTGTTTTTT. This encodes CASSPLLGAGEKLFF. Based on the CDR3 plus reference TRBV18 and TRBJ1-4, the full variable domain is NAGVMQNPRHLVRRRGQEARLRCSPMKGHSHVYWYRQLPEEGLKFMVYLQKENIIDESGMPKERFSAEFPKEGPSILRIQQVVRGDSAAYFCASSPLLGAGEKLFFGSGTQLSVL.

This clonotype showed up many times. The rearrangement joins TRBV28 to TRBJ1-1; 7 nucleotides agree with TRBD1. V trimming: 4 bases; J trimming: 3 bases; junction bases outside the gene matches: 8. The CDR3 is 15 amino acids. CDR1 is MDHEN, CDR2 SYDVKM, per germline. CDR3 nucleotides: TGTGCCAGCAGTTCGACAGGGCCAAGGTACACTGAAGCTTTCTTT. Protein sequence: CASSSTGPRYTEAFF.

There are a few counts of this clonotype. This rearrangement joins TRBV6-5 to TRBJ1-4, with D perhaps TRBD1 (5 bases). Trimming took 2 bases from V and 4 from J, leaving 11 bases between them. CDR1 is MNHEY, CDR2 SVGAGI, per germline. The CDR3 length is 15 residues. CDR3 protein: CASSYHGALNEKLFF. The DNA for the CDR3 is TGTGCCAGCAGTTACCACGGGGCGCTTAATGAAAAACTGTTTTTT.